Sequencing of this TCR beta chain was carried out in a study of Ad26.COV2.S vaccination and SARS-CoV-2 variants. Study outcomes and limitations: Those who received vaccine or placebo ended up with similar non-spike TCR breadth. Measurements of TCR breadth and depth may have given underestimates of the total T cell responses.

A remark on this clone: What it recognizes is unknown.

Germline V gene data show CDR1 as MNHNS and CDR2 as SASEGT. V was shortened by 1 base and J by 2 bases, with 18 bases between the two germline ends. The CDR3 extends over 17 amino acids. The treatment is: around 19 received Ad26.COV2.S at low or high dose, single or two shots; 5 received placebo; per-sample allocation not given. Specimens were obtained on day 63 following the first vaccine or placebo injection. Clones were sequenced by immunoSEQ multiplex PCR, and TCRdb holds only the in-frame ones, with some missing. The sample comprises 350,000 to 550,000 clones, 85% to 90% of which are singletons, and around 2.5% rests with the top ten.

The clonotype comes from a person between 18 and 65 years old who received the Ad26.COV2.S COVID-19 vaccine or a placebo. This sequence joins TRBV6-1 and TRBJ2-7; D call uncertain. Here the sequenced sample was peripheral blood, taken in a trial of Ad26.COV2.S vaccine versus placebo. CDR3 sequence: CASSEVTIGYQAYEQYF. The CDR3 nucleotides are TGTGCCAGCAGTGAAGTGACCATAGGATATCAAGCCTACGAGCAGTACTTC.